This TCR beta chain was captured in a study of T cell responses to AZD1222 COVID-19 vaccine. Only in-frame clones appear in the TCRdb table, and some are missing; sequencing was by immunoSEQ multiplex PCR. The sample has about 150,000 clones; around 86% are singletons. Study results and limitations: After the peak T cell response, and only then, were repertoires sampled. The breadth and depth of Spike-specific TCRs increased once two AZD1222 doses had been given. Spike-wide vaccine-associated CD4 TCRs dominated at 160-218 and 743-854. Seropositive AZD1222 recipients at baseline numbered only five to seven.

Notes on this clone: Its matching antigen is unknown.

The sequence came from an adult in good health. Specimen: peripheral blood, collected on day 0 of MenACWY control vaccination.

The chain's CDR3 is CASSPVGGPATDTQYF. The DNA for the CDR3 is TGTGCCAGCTCACCCGTGGGGGGACCAGCGACAGATACGCAGTATTTT. The gene calls are TRBV18 and TRBJ2-3, with D perhaps matching TRBD2 (6 bases). Between the trimmed V and J ends, which lost 3 bases and 3 bases, there was a span of 16 bases. The CDR3 spans 16 residues. The germline gives CDR1 KGHSH, CDR2 LQKENI.